This paragraph covers one T cell receptor beta chain sequence. Its antigen remains unidentified. The PCR ran on 60 Vbeta and 13 Jbeta primers. Here immunoSEQ multiplex PCR was the method, and the copy in TCRdb shows in-frame clones only, minus some. The top ten hold more than 0.95% of the sample, which has some 140,000 clones, roughly 79% seen once. This specimen comes from a study of cytomegalovirus exposure and HLA in healthy donors. The study, taken as a whole, reports: In most subjects, TCR beta sequences reportedly gave accurate predictions of HLA-A and HLA-B alleles. Common viral pathogens seemed, in a later analysis, to connect with several of the most significant clusters. Within an earlier analysis, most TCR beta V segments proved productive either about 90% or about 30% of the time.

This CDR3 is built from 14 residues. V dropped 3 bases and J dropped 5 bases, with 13 bases sitting between them. In germline, CDR1 is MRHNA, CDR2 SNTAGT. The chain couples TRBV6-4 to TRBJ1-1, with D perhaps matching TRBD1 (6 bases). The sequence was collected from a man between 18 and 29 years old in good health and CMV-seronegative. The source material was PBMCs. CDR3 amino acids: CASSEQGGSTEAFF. CDR3 bases: TGTGCCAGCAGTGAACAGGGTGGTTCGACTGAAGCTTTCTTT.